Below are 14 T cell receptor beta chains sequenced from a single sample in a study of T cell responses to AZD1222 COVID-19 vaccine. Only in-frame clones appear in the TCRdb table, and some are missing; sequencing was by immunoSEQ multiplex PCR. The profile covers around 170,000 clones, with approximately 90% appearing a single time and 4% to 5.5% taken by the ten largest. The specimen comprised peripheral blood, sampled on day 0 of AZD1222 vaccination. The receptors stem from an adult in good health.

The rearrangement links TRBV7-8 to TRBJ1-2; 10 bases match TRBD1. Looked up from germline, CDR1 is SGHVS and CDR2 is FQNEAQ. The CDR3 loop spans 12 amino acids. After removal of 9 bases from V and 4 bases from J, the junction contained 2 bases not matched to a gene. CDR3 protein: CASGQGGYGYTF. In DNA, the CDR3 is TGTGCCAGTGGACAGGGGGGCTATGGCTACACCTTC.

The chain uses TRBV7-9 and TRBJ2-7; 8 bases agree with TRBD2. The J segment lost 0 bases and the V segment lost 5 bases, leaving 9 bases of the junction unmatched. The length of the CDR3 is 16 residues. Germline V gene sequence: CDR1 SEHNR, CDR2 FQNEAQ (reference sequence). The CDR3 nucleotides read TGTGCCAGCAGCCGGCCGGGACTAGACTCCTCCTACGAGCAGTACTTC. Residues: CASSRPGLDSSYEQYF.

This clone was seen once. The genes are TRBV3-1 (or the pseudogene TRBV3-2) and TRBJ2-7, with a possible D match to TRBD1 (6 bases). Germline CDR1 is LGHDT and CDR2 is YNNKEL (reference sequence). This CDR3 contains 15 residues. Deletions cut 1 base from V and 2 bases from J, with 12 bases between. CDR3 sequence reads: CASSQAGTFPYEQYF. CDR3 DNA sequence: TGTGCCAGCAGCCAAGCCGGGACATTCCCCTACGAGCAGTACTTC.

In its sample, this clone was seen once. The chain recombines TRBV2 with TRBJ2-7; no clear D. Trimming took off 6 bases at V and 7 bases at J, with 19 bases between the two ends. Germline CDR1 reads SNHLY; CDR2 reads FYNNEI. This CDR3 region has 14 residues. Here the CDR3 reads CASSSSSQSREQYF. The CDR3 DNA is TGTGCCAGCAGCTCCTCGAGCCAGTCTCGGGAGCAGTACTTC.

The V and J genes are TRBV11-2 and TRBJ2-3; 9 bases map to TRBD1. Germline lookup yields CDR1 SGHAT and CDR2 FQNNGV. The CDR3 contains 16 residues. V lost 5 bases to trimming and J lost 3 bases; unmatched junction nucleotides: 9. CDR3: CASSRITGGRTDTQYF. CDR3 bases: TGTGCCAGCAGCCGAATTACAGGGGGCAGGACAGATACGCAGTATTTT.

This rearrangement joins TRBV19 to TRBJ1-5, with 7 positions matching TRBD1. This CDR3 contains 14 residues. V was pared by 4 bases and J by 5 bases, with 5 bases of the junction left unmatched. Germline CDR1 LNHDA, CDR2 SQIVND (reference sequence). CDR3 region: CASSRRQGYQPQHF. The CDR3 coding sequence is TGTGCCAGTAGTAGGCGACAGGGCTATCAGCCCCAGCATTTT.

The chain recombines TRBV9 with TRBJ2-5; 8 bases map to TRBD2. Trimming removed 4 bases from V and 5 bases from J; junction bases left unmatched: 13. The CDR3 runs 16 residues. Germline lookup yields CDR1 SGDLS and CDR2 YYNGEE. The CDR3 sequence: CASSPSGSLRGETQYF. CDR3 DNA: TGTGCCAGCAGCCCCAGCGGGAGCCTCCGCGGGGAGACCCAGTACTTC.

This clone was detected a few times. Different DNA sequences within this sample yield the same CDR3. The V and J genes are TRBV28 and TRBJ2-5, with a tentative D call TRBD1 (5 bases). The CDR3 totals 14 residues. Germline V lookup: CDR1 MDHEN, CDR2 SYDVKM. V dropped 3 bases and J dropped 2 bases, with 10 bases sitting between them. The CDR3 bases are TGTGCCAGCAGTTTCGGTGGACAACAAGAGACCCAGTACTTC. This codes for CASSFGGQQETQYF.

The rearrangement joins TRBV11-3 to TRBJ1-4; maybe TRBD1 (5 bases). CDR3 length equals 15 residues. The germline V gene encodes CDR1 SGHNT and CDR2 YENEEA. The V and J ends lost 5 bases and 13 bases respectively, with 23 bases between them. CDR3 bases: TGTGCCAGCAGCCCGCGGGGGGACGCAAAGGTGGGACTGTTTTTT. Its translation: CASSPRGDAKVGLFF.

This chain joins TRBV19 and TRBJ1-3; D not resolved. Germline values: CDR1 LNHDA, CDR2 SQIVND (reference sequence). CDR3 length equals 13 residues. Trimming removed 4 bases from V and 4 bases from J, with 8 bases in between. This chain's CDR3 is CASSTDDGNTIYF. CDR3 nucleotides: TGTGCCAGTAGTACAGACGACGGAAACACCATATATTTT.

CDR3 sequence: CASSLEGQGANEQFF. The CDR3 nucleotides read TGTGCCAGCAGCTTGGAGGGACAGGGGGCGAATGAGCAGTTCTTC. The V gene is TRBV5-4, the J gene TRBJ2-1; 12 bases are a match to TRBD1. The CDR3 length is 15 residues. Per the germline V gene, CDR1 is SGHNT and CDR2 is YYREEE (reference sequence). Germline trimming cut 0 bases from V and 7 bases from J; bases unmatched to any gene: 2. The full variable domain, in which reference TRBV5-4 and TRBJ2-1 provide the parts outside the CDR3, is ETGVTQSPTHLIKTRGQQVTLRCSSQSGHNTVSWYQQALGQGPQFIFQYYREEENGRGNFPPRFSGLQFPNYSSELNVNALELDDSALYLCASSLEGQGANEQFFGPGTRLTVL.

The chain carries TRBV3-1 (or the pseudogene TRBV3-2) and TRBJ2-7, with D possibly TRBD2 on 6 matching bases. The V gene's germline CDR1 is LGHDT and CDR2 YNNKEL (reference sequence). V shed 0 bases and J shed 5 bases, with 14 bases lying between them. This CDR3 contains 15 residues. CDR3 region: CASSQEVPGGNEQYF. In DNA form, the CDR3 reads TGTGCCAGCAGCCAAGAGGTCCCTGGAGGGAACGAGCAGTACTTC.

The gene calls are TRBV28 and TRBJ1-6, with 7 bases fitting TRBD1. The CDR3 has 16 residues. Germline V gene data show CDR1 as MDHEN and CDR2 as SYDVKM. J gave up 0 bases and V 6 bases, and 5 bases lay outside the gene matches. The CDR3 loop is CASRKPGGSYNSPLHF. The CDR3 DNA follows: TGTGCCAGCAGAAAACCAGGGGGCTCCTATAATTCACCCCTCCACTTT.

The V gene is TRBV7-8, the J gene TRBJ1-2; D possibly corresponds to TRBD1 (5 bases). Germline-derived CDR1 and CDR2 are SGHVS and FQNEAQ. The CDR3 extends over 16 amino acids. Trimming stripped 5 bases from V and 6 bases from J, with 22 bases between. The CDR3 nucleotides are TGTGCCAGCAGCGGAAAGCGAGAAGGGACCTACGATGGCTACACCTTC. Amino acid sequence: CASSGKREGTYDGYTF.